The next 10 T cell receptor beta chains were all read from a single sample in a study of shared clonotypes between healthy human individuals. Naive CD8 cells lacked CD45RO, underwent positive selection for CCR7 and left out terminally differentiated effector memory CD45RA+ cells. Generated by immunoSEQ multiplex PCR, the TCRdb table keeps only in-frame clones and is missing some. The sample holds about 2.1 million clones, about 94% seen once. The sequenced material came from naive CD8+ T cells from PBMCs. The receptor set was obtained from a man between 18 and 35 years old in good health. Some clones in this sample may be carry-over from other donors' samples.

V gene TRBV5-6 combines with J gene TRBJ2-1; D unresolved. The CDR3 length is 15 residues. Germline V CDR1 and CDR2: SGHDT, YYEEEE. The V gene lost 2 bases and the J gene lost 4 bases, with 13 bases spanning the gap. DNA of the CDR3: TGTGCCAGCAGCTTTGAGCGAGATCTTTACAATGAGCAGTTCTTC. Its protein product is CASSFERDLYNEQFF. The variable domain in full, completed from reference TRBV5-6 and TRBJ2-1, reads DAGVTQSPTHLIKTRGQQVTLRCSPKSGHDTVSWYQQALGQGPQFIFQYYEEEERQRGNFPDRFSGHQFPNYSSELNVNALLLGDSALYLCASSFERDLYNEQFFGPGTRLTVL.

This sequence joins TRBV7-3 and TRBJ2-1, with 11 nucleotides matching TRBD2. With V trimmed by 1 base and J by 3 bases, 2 bases remained unmatched. Germline assignment: CDR1 SGHTA and CDR2 FQGTGA. This CDR3 region has 16 residues. This CDR3 is CASSLIGTSGYNEQFF. The CDR3 DNA is TGTGCCAGCAGCTTAATAGGGACTAGCGGCTACAATGAGCAGTTCTTC.

The chain uses TRBV2 and TRBJ2-7; tentatively, D is TRBD2 (7 bases). The V gene lost 7 bases and the J gene lost 7 bases, with 26 bases spanning the gap. In germline, CDR1 is SNHLY, CDR2 FYNNEI. The CDR3 length is 16 residues. DNA of the CDR3: TGTGCCAGCACCAAACTAGGCGGGGGCCCCCTTGAGGAGCAGTACTTC. Translating it yields CASTKLGGGPLEEQYF.

This chain joins TRBV6-5 and TRBJ2-2; weak D call: TRBD1 (5 bases). V was pared by 1 base and J by 3 bases, with 9 bases between. Germline values: CDR1 MNHEY, CDR2 SVGAGI. The CDR3 is made up of 15 amino acids. The chain's CDR3 is CASSYYQGYTGELFF. The CDR3 nucleotides are TGTGCCAGCAGTTACTACCAGGGATACACCGGGGAGCTGTTTTTT.

This chain uses TRBV11-2 with TRBJ2-1; perhaps TRBD2 as D (5 bases). Germline CDR1 reads SGHAT; CDR2 reads FQNNGV. V lost 2 bases, J lost 8 bases, and 10 bases lay in between. This CDR3 is 13 amino acids long. CDR3 region: CASSLSGSHEQFF. CDR3 DNA: TGTGCCAGCAGCTTATCGGGGAGCCATGAGCAGTTCTTC.

This sequence joins TRBV4-1 and TRBJ2-7; weak D call: TRBD1 (6 bases). V shed 0 bases and J shed 4 bases, with 16 bases lying between them. The CDR3 loop spans 16 amino acids. Germline assignment: CDR1 MGHRA and CDR2 YSYEKL. DNA of the CDR3: TGCGCCAGCAGCCAAGAATCCGAAGGGACAATATACGAGCAGTACTTC. The encoded protein is CASSQESEGTIYEQYF.

J is TRBJ1-2 and V is TRBV28; 7 bases align to TRBD1. This CDR3 has 13 residues. CDR1 and CDR2 (germline): MDHEN, SYDVKM. The ends lost 7 bases at V and 7 bases at J; junction bases unmatched: 9. CDR3 sequence reads: CASNLWTGRGYTF. As DNA, the CDR3 is TGTGCCAGCAACCTCTGGACAGGTCGTGGCTACACCTTC.

V usage is TRBV11-2 and J usage is TRBJ2-1; D may be TRBD2 (6 bases). The CDR3 has 16 residues. Germline-derived CDR1 and CDR2 are SGHAT and FQNNGV. Deletions cut 1 base from V and 0 bases from J, with 10 bases between. The CDR3 sequence is CASSLGGVSSYNEQFF. The CDR3 nucleotides read TGTGCCAGCAGCTTAGGCGGGGTGAGCTCCTACAATGAGCAGTTCTTC.

The chain links TRBV28 to TRBJ1-3; D uncertain. Germline values: CDR1 MDHEN, CDR2 SYDVKM. V dropped 6 bases and J dropped 1 base, with 7 bases sitting between them. The CDR3 has 13 amino acids. Here the CDR3 reads CASRIQSGNTIYF. In DNA, the CDR3 is TGTGCCAGCAGAATACAGTCTGGAAACACCATATATTTT.

The chain joins TRBV2 to TRBJ2-1; D may be TRBD2 (8 bases). V shed 3 bases and J shed 2 bases, with 17 bases lying between them. Looked up from germline, CDR1 is SNHLY and CDR2 is FYNNEI. This CDR3 region has 17 residues. CDR3 nucleotides: TGTGCCAGCAGTGATCCTGGCGGGGGGACAGCCTACAATGAGCAGTTCTTC. Amino acid sequence: CASSDPGGGTAYNEQFF.